This T cell receptor (beta chain) was sequenced in a study of beta chain features in type 1 diabetes (dated by TCRdb to between 2018 and 2020). A note on the overall study: Mean age, gender distribution, total cell number and subset yield did not differ between patients and healthy donors. In the study, recently diagnosed type 1 diabetes patients and matched healthy donors were compared on the TCRB repertoires of their sorted circulating CD4+ T cell subsets. Regulatory and stem cell-like memory subsets were isolated from only 8 patients and roughly 8 healthy donors, whereas naive and central memory subsets came from all 30 or so donors. Across all samples, roughly 110,000,000 sorted cells were examined, and cell number per subset correlated strongly with RNA yield. Findings and caveats that apply to the study as a whole: Because cDNA was sequenced instead of genomic DNA, highly expressing activated cells could be over-represented, though the groups showed no difference in activation or CD3 levels. Type 1 diabetes patients showed a moderate but significant shortening of TCRB CDR3 length in all four CD4+ subsets. Patients with type 1 diabetes made fewer insertions and deleted more nucleotides at VDJ recombination sites, implying thymic rearrangement abnormalities. The naive, central memory and regulatory TCRB repertoires appeared to resemble one another more closely among patients than among healthy donors. Only small numbers of individuals were included in the HLA sub-analyses, which left unresolved whether HLA type had any influence on TCRB rearrangement. Shorter templates might have been favored by PCR, but patient and control samples were amplified and corrected together, so both groups would have been affected equally by any skew.

Each donor gave one peripheral blood draw, averaging roughly 100 mL, which was collected into heparinised tubes. Naive, central memory, regulatory and stem cell-like memory CD4+ T cells were sorted on a BD FACSAria II using a panel including CD45RO, CCR7, CD25, CD127, CD95 and CD27. Every sorted population had a purity above 98%. PBMCs were separated immediately by Lymphoprep density gradient centrifugation and were stained directly, without being cultured. Samples were stained and sorted in pairs, with one healthy donor and one patient per experiment, so that batch effects were minimized. The entire isolated RNA was reverse transcribed using the High Capacity cDNA Reverse Transcription Kit, and thus expressed TCRB transcripts were sequenced. Deep immunoSEQ sequencing was performed on naive, central memory and regulatory T cell samples, with an average of roughly 3.5 million total reads per sample. Sorted cells were lysed in RLT buffer and RNA was extracted with DNase-treated RNeasy Micro or Mini kits, depending on cell number. To prevent cross-contamination, every cell subset was processed on its own, while patient and healthy donor samples were processed together. Using the immunoSEQ multiplex PCR, TCRB sequences were amplified from cDNA into 87-bp fragments spanning the CDR3 region. Amplicons were sequenced on the Illumina HiSeq platform. Processing in the source paper ran as follows. PCR bias was corrected computationally using synthetic template baselines, and reads within Hamming distance 2 were collapsed, with unmergeable singletons discarded. By aligning reads against IMGT, V, D and J genes, CDR3 length, and insertions or deletions at six rearrangement sites were assigned. Clonotype counts were normalized to sorted cell number within each subset before computing true diversity and Gini coefficients with the tcR R package. Repertoire sharing was quantified using the overlap coefficient calculated on TCRB nucleotide sequences. Out-of-frame TCRB sequences from naive cells were analyzed to stand in for the pre-selection repertoire. The source is immuneACCESS, and TCRdb retained only in-frame sequences with V and J called. Part of the clones is not carried over; for the studies checked, unresolved V genes explain less than half of this, and the remainder is unexplained. D and trimming come from the DNA, and the V and J calls and clone size come from that table. This sample holds 300,000 to 450,000 clones; 15% to 20% were observed only once. Clones ranked in the top ten supply approximately 0.043% of the sample.

This clone was detected a few times. The antigen it binds to is not known. Base-call qualities are not available, and no considerably larger clone is one nucleotide away. Sequences GTSNPN (CDR1) and SVGIG (CDR2) are obtained from the germline V gene (reference sequence). The CDR3 covers 14 residues, taking in both the cysteine and the phenylalanine. This entry keeps only the CDR3 DNA: 42 bases, framed from base 1. Trimming takes 0 bases from V and 1 base from J, and the germline ends sit 9 bases apart. This sequence uses TRBV30 and TRBJ1-1, with an unclear D gene assignment. What was sequenced was naive CD4+ T cells from blood. The label giving this sample's cell subset or site can be read as: true naive CD4+ T cells. The source is a woman aged 18-35 years in good health. The bases are TGTGCCTGGAGTGTAACGACGGGGAACACTGAAGCTTTCTTT. It specifies CAWSVTTGNTEAFF. Extended through the reference TRBV30 and TRBJ1-1 proteins, this CDR3 yields the full variable domain: SQTIHQWPATLVQPVGSPLSLECTVEGTSNPNLYWYRQAAGRGLQLLFYSVGIGQISSEVPQNLSASRPQDRQFILSSKKLLLSDSGFYLCAWSVTTGNTEAFFGQGTRLTVV.